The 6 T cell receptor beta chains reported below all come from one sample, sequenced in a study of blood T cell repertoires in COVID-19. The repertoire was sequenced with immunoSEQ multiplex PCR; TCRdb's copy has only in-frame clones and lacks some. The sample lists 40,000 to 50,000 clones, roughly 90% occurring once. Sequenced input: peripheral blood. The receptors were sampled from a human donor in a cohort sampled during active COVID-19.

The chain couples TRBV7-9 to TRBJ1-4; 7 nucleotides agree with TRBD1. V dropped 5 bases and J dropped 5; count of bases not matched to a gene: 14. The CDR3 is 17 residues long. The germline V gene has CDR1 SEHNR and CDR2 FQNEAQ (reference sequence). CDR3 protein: CASSRPGQHSLNEKLFF. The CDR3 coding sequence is TGTGCCAGCAGCCGCCCGGGACAGCACTCCCTCAATGAAAAACTGTTTTTT.

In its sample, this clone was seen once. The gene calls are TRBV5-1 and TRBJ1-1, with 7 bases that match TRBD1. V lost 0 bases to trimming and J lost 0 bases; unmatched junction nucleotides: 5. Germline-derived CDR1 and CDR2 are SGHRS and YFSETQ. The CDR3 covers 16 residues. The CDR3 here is CASSLATGFMNTEAFF. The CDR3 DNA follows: TGCGCCAGCAGCTTGGCGACAGGGTTCATGAACACTGAAGCTTTCTTT.

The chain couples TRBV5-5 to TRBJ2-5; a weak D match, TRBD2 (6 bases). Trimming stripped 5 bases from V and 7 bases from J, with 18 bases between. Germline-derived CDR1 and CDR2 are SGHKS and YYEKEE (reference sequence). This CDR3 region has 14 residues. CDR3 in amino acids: CASREAGRALTQYF. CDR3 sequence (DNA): TGTGCCAGCAGGGAGGCGGGACGGGCTTTGACCCAGTACTTC.

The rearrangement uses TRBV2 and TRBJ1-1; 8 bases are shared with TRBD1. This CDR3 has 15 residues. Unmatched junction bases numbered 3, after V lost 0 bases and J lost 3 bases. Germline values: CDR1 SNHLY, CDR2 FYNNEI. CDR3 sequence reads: CASSEAGTGDTEAFF. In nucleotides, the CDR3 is TGTGCCAGCAGTGAAGCAGGGACAGGCGACACTGAAGCTTTCTTT.

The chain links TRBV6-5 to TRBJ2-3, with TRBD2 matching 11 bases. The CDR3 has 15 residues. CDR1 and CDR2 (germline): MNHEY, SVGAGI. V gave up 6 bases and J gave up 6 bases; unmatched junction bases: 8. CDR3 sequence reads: CASRLTSGAFDTQYF. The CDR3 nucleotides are TGTGCCAGCAGGCTGACTAGCGGGGCTTTCGATACGCAGTATTTT.

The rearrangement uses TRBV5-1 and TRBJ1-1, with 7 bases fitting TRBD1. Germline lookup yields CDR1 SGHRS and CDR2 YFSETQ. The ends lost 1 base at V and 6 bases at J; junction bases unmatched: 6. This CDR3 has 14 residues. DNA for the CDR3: TGCGCCAGCAGCTTGTCACAGGGGAGCGCTGAAGCTTTCTTT. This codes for CASSLSQGSAEAFF.